This TCR beta chain was profiled in a study of T cells expressing NK-cell markers. Germline loops: CDR1 SNHLY, CDR2 FYNNEI. There are 16 residues in the CDR3. TCRdb re-called the 5' RACE reads; every CDR3 protein appears as one record, without DNA. The table lists about 150,000 distinct CDR3 sequences. The chain carries TRBV2 and TRBJ2-3; TCRdb returns TRBD1, unconfirmable since there is no DNA. The sequence derives from a woman in her forties or fifties in good health. Sequenced input: blood T cells: a sorted CD56 or NKG2C T cell subset, CD4+ or CD8+ T cells, or bulk PBMC T cells (not recorded which). CDR3 region: CASMSGGQGRTDTQYF.